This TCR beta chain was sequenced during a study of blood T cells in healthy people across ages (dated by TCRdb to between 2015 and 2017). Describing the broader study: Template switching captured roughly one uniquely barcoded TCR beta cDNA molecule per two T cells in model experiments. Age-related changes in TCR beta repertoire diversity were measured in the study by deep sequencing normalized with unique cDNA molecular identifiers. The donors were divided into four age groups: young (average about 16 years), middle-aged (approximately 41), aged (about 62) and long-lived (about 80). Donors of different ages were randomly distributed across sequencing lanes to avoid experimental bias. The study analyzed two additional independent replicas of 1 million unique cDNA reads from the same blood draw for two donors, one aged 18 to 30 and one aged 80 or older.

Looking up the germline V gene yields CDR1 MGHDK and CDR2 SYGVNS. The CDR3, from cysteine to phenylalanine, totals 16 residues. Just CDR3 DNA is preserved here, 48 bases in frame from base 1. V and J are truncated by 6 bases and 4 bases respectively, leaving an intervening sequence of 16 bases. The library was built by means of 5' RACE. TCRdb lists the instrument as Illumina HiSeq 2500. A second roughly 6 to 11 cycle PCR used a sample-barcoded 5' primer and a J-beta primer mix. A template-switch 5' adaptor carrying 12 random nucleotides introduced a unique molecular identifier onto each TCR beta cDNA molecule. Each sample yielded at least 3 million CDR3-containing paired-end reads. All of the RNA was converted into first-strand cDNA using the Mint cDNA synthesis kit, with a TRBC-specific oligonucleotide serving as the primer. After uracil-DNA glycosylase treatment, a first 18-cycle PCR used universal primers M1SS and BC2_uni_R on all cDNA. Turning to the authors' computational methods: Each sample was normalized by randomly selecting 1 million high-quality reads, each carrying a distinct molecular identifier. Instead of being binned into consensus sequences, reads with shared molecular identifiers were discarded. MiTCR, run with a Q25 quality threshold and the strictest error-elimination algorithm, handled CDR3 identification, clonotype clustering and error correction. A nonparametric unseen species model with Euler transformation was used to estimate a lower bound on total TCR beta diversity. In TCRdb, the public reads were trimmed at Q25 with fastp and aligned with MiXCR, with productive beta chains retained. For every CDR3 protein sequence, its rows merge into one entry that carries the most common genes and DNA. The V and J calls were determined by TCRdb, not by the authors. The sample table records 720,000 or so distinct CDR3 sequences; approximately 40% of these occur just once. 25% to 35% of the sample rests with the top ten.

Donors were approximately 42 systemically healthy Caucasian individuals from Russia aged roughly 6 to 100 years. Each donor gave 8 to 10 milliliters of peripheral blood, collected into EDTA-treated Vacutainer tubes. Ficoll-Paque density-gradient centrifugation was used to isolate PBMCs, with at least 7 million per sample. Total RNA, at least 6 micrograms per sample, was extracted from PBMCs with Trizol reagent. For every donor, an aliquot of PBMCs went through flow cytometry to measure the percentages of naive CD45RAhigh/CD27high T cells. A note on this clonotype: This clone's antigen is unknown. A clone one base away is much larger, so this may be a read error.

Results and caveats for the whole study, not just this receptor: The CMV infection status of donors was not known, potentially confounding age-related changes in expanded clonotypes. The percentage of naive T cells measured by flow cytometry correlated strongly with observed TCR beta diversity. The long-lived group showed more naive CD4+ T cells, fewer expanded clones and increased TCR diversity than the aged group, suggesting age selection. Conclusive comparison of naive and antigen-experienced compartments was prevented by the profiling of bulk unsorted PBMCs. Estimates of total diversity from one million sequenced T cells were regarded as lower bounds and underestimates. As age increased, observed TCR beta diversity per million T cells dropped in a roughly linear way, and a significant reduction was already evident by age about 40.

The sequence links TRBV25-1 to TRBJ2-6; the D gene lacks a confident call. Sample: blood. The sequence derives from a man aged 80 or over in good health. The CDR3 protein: CASRPDGNAGANVLTF. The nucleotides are TGTGCCAGCAGACCGGACGGAAACGCAGGGGCCAACGTCCTGACTTTC.